This TCR beta chain was recorded in a study of Graves' ophthalmopathy and Graves' hyperthyroidism. On the study more broadly: By definition, stable hyperthyroidism involved no ophthalmopathy within 18 months of follow-up.

Amplifying from RNA transcripts, the study obtained TCR beta CDR3 regions. Second-round multiplex PCR came after a first-round RT-PCR that employed HTBI primers. TCRdb reprocessed the multiplex PCR reads with MiXCR, giving one entry per CDR3 protein. This sample has around 1,000,000 distinct CDR3 sequences, with 35% to 40% found just once. Trimming removed 2 bases at V and 9 bases at J, with 5 bases between. The CDR3 has 12 amino acids. Germline CDR1 and CDR2: SGHTA and FQGNSA. This clonotype came up many times. This chain uses TRBV7-2 with TRBJ1-6; no reliable D call. This clonotype was obtained from an adult man with Graves' hyperthyroidism. What was sequenced was peripheral blood or thyroid tissue (not recorded which). Written as DNA, the CDR3 is TGTGCCAGCAGCTTATTGAGTTCACCCCTCCACTTT. Protein: CASSLLSSPLHF. The full variable domain, its missing parts supplied by reference TRBV7-2 and TRBJ1-6, is GAGVSQSPSNKVTEKGKDVELRCDPISGHTALYWYRQSLGQGLEFLIYFQGNSAPDKSGLPSDRFSAERTGGSVSTLTIQRTQQEDSAVYLCASSLLSSPLHFGNGTRLTVT.